This T cell receptor beta chain is from a study of T-cell reconstitution after alpha-beta-depleted transplantation in children. After removal of 5 bases from V and 4 bases from J, the junction contained 8 bases not matched to a gene. The CDR3 is made up of 16 amino acids. Germline V gene lookup returns CDR1 SEHNR and CDR2 FQNEAQ (reference sequence). Preparing the TCRbeta library involved the use of unique molecular identifiers. TCRdb fed the PCR reads into MiXCR, producing one record per CDR3 protein. The table has some 600,000 distinct CDR3 sequences, 10% to 15% seen once. Study-level findings and limits: It was newly produced T cells that mostly accounted for T-cell counts and diversity one year after transplant. Approximately two months post-transplant, alpha-beta T cells reportedly originated from several hundred expanded graft clones.

This clonotype was detected a few times. What it binds is unknown. The origin of this receptor is a male patient between 10 and 17 years old who had a stem cell transplant for acute myeloid leukemia, so the T cells may come from the graft donor. The chain employs TRBV7-9 and TRBJ2-2, with TRBD2 identical over 9 bases. The specimen was PBMCs, mostly from graft donor cells, collected 360 days after TCRalphabeta/CD19-depleted stem cell transplant. CDR3 nucleotide sequence: TGTGCCAGCAGCCCGGTAGCGGGAGATGGCACCGGGGAGCTGTTTTTT. Its translation: CASSPVAGDGTGELFF.